These 13 T cell receptor beta chains were all obtained from the same sample, sequenced in a study of blood T cell repertoires in COVID-19. Generated by immunoSEQ multiplex PCR, the TCRdb table keeps only in-frame clones and is missing some. The sample consists of more than 95,000 clones, roughly four fifths of them appearing once. Input material: peripheral blood. Receptors originate from a woman aged 45-59 years with acute or convalescent COVID-19.

This clone has only one observation. The chain joins TRBV3-1 (or the pseudogene TRBV3-2) to TRBJ1-5, with TRBD1 matching 9 bases. V lost 5 bases and J lost 7; bases outside the gene matches: 6. Germline V gives CDR1 LGHDT, CDR2 YNNKEL (reference sequence). This CDR3 has 14 amino acids. The CDR3 sequence: CASSAGTGRQPQHF. The CDR3 nucleotides read TGTGCCAGCAGCGCCGGGACAGGGAGGCAGCCCCAGCATTTT.

The V gene is TRBV4-1, the J gene TRBJ1-1; perhaps TRBD1 as D (5 bases). Looked up from germline, CDR1 is MGHRA and CDR2 is YSYEKL. V was cut by 3 bases and J by 7 bases, with 9 bases left in between. This CDR3 is 12 amino acids long. In nucleotides, the CDR3 is TGCGCCAGCAGCCATGGACATAATGAAGCTTTCTTT. Translating gives CASSHGHNEAFF.

V gene TRBV28 combines with J gene TRBJ1-2; maybe TRBD1 (6 bases). Trimming took 5 bases from V and 8 from J, leaving 12 bases between them. Germline CDR1 is MDHEN and CDR2 is SYDVKM. The CDR3 length is 12 residues. CDR3 sequence reads: CASSSTGSGYTF. CDR3 coding DNA: TGTGCCAGCAGTAGCACAGGGTCCGGCTACACCTTC.

A few counts support this clone. The chain has TRBV19 and TRBJ1-5; unclear D gene. With 1 base removed from V and 7 bases from J, the gap between germline ends came to 8 bases. The CDR3 covers 13 residues. Germline CDR1 LNHDA, CDR2 SQIVND (reference sequence). DNA of the CDR3: TGTGCCAGTAGTATAGTCCCGGGGCAGCCCCAGCATTTT. This translates into CASSIVPGQPQHF.

The genes are TRBV4-1 and TRBJ2-1; 8 positions match TRBD2. The germline V gene encodes CDR1 MGHRA and CDR2 YSYEKL. The V and J ends lost 6 bases and 1 base, in that order; junction bases with no gene match: 5. The CDR3 is made up of 15 amino acids. The CDR3 spells CASRHSGVSYNEQFF. DNA of the CDR3: TGCGCCAGCAGACATAGCGGGGTTTCCTACAATGAGCAGTTCTTC.

The V gene is TRBV12-3 or TRBV12-4, the J gene TRBJ2-4; possibly TRBD2 for D (5 bases). The CDR3 is 13 residues long. Trimming removed 0 bases from V and 13 bases from J, with 13 bases in between. The CDR3 protein is CASSLARADKQYF. The CDR3 bases are TGTGCCAGCAGTTTAGCGCGGGCAGATAAACAGTACTTC.

This clone was picked up a small number of times. The rearrangement links TRBV7-9 to TRBJ1-5; no clear D. Deletions cut 2 bases from V and 7 bases from J, with 9 bases between. This CDR3 comprises 13 residues. The V gene's germline CDR1 is SEHNR and CDR2 FQNEAQ (reference sequence). The CDR3 region has the DNA TGTGCCAGCAGCTTAACCGGGGAGCAGCCCCAGCATTTT. It is translated as CASSLTGEQPQHF.

The V call is TRBV6-2 or TRBV6-3, the J call TRBJ2-7; TRBD1 matches at 12 bases. The V segment lost 6 bases and the J segment 0 bases; nucleotides outside the gene matches: 9. CDR3 length: 17 residues. CDR1 and CDR2 from the germline V gene are MNHEY and SVGEGT. The CDR3 DNA sequence: TGTGCCAGCAGCATCCGGGACAGGGGGCACCTCTCCTACGAGCAGTACTTC. Residues: CASSIRDRGHLSYEQYF.

A few counts support this clone. The chain links TRBV4-2 to TRBJ2-2; 13 nucleotides agree with TRBD2. The germline V gene encodes CDR1 LGHNA and CDR2 YNFKEQ. V dropped 3 bases and J dropped 0; count of bases not matched to a gene: 4. The CDR3 spans 18 residues. CDR3 sequence reads: CASSHGTSGTANTGELFF. CDR3 nucleotide sequence: TGTGCCAGCAGCCATGGGACTAGCGGGACCGCGAACACCGGGGAGCTGTTTTTT.

The CDR3 protein is CASSLAPGGGTEAFF. In nucleotides, the CDR3 is TGTGCCAGCAGCTTAGCGCCGGGGGGCGGGACTGAAGCTTTCTTT. This chain connects TRBV7-2 to TRBJ1-1, with D perhaps TRBD1 (6 bases). The germline V gene encodes CDR1 SGHTA and CDR2 FQGNSA. V lost 0 bases to trimming and J lost 5 bases, with 13 bases between them. The CDR3 runs to 15 residues.

The V and J genes are TRBV7-9 and TRBJ1-1; 9 positions agree with TRBD1. CDR1 is SEHNR, CDR2 FQNEAQ, per germline (reference sequence). Trimming cost V 3 bases and J 4 bases; bases outside gene matches: 9. The length of the CDR3 is 16 residues. The CDR3: CASSFPGQGGPTEAFF. CDR3 nucleotides: TGTGCCAGCAGCTTCCCGGGACAGGGTGGTCCCACTGAAGCTTTCTTT.

This clone was recorded once. This rearrangement joins TRBV19 to TRBJ2-2; 8 positions agree with TRBD1. Trimming at V came to 6 bases and at J to 5 bases, leaving 5 bases not matched to a gene. Germline assignment: CDR1 LNHDA and CDR2 SQIVND (reference sequence). The CDR3 is made up of 14 amino acids. The CDR3 reads CASSQGARTGELFF. The DNA for the CDR3 is TGTGCCAGTAGCCAGGGGGCGCGGACCGGGGAGCTGTTTTTT.

In its sample, this clone was seen once. In DNA form, the CDR3 reads TGTGCCAGCGGAAAACTGACTATGAACACTGAAGCTTTCTTT. Residues: CASGKLTMNTEAFF. The rearrangement joins TRBV7-9 to TRBJ1-1, with D unresolved. Between the trimmed V and J ends, which lost 8 bases and 0 bases, there was a span of 13 bases. The germline V gene encodes CDR1 SEHNR and CDR2 FQNEAQ (reference sequence). The CDR3 totals 14 residues.